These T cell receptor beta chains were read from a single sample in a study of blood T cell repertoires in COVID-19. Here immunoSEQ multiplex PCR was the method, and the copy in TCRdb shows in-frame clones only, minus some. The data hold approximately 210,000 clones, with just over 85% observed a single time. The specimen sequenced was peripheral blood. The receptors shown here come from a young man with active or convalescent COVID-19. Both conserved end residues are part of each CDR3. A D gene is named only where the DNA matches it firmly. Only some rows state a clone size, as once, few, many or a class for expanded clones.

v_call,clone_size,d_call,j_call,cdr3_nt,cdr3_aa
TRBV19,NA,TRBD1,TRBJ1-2,TGTGCCAGTGGACCTAGGCACAGGGGGGCTAACTATGGCTACACCTTC,CASGPRHRGANYGYTF
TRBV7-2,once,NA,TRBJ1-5,TGTGCCAGCAGCTTAGGGCGGGGGGCGCGGCCCCAGCATTTT,CASSLGRGARPQHF
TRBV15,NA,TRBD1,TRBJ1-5,TGTGCCACCAGCAGAGGACAGGGAGCTTTACAGCCCCAGCATTTT,CATSRGQGALQPQHF
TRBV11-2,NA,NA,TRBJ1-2,TGTGCCAGCAGCTTACCTGGGAGGATTGTGAGCTCTGGCTACACCTTC,CASSLPGRIVSSGYTF
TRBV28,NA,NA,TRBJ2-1,TGTGCCAGCAAGACAGGATCGAGGGAGCAGTTCTTC,CASKTGSREQFF
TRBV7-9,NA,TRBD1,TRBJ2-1,TGTGCCAGCAGCTTAGGACAGGGGGCAAGGCATGAGCAGTTCTTC,CASSLGQGARHEQFF
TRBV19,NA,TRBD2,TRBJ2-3,TGTGCCAGTGCACCCCCGGGACTAGCGGTTCGAGATACGCAGTATTTT,CASAPPGLAVRDTQYF
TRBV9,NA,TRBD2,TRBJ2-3,TGTGCCAGCAGCCCCTTTGGGGTTGGCGGGAGGGCCACAGATACGCAGTATTTT,CASSPFGVGGRATDTQYF
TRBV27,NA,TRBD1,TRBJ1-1,TGTGCCAGCAGTTTAATTACAGGGGTTGGCACTGAAGCTTTCTTT,CASSLITGVGTEAFF
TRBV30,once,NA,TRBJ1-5,TGTGCCTGGAGTATCCCGTCGGGTGATCAGCCCCAGCATTTT,CAWSIPSGDQPQHF
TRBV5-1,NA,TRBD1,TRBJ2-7,TGCGCCAGCAGCTTGCCAGGGGGCGAGCAGTACTTC,CASSLPGGEQYF
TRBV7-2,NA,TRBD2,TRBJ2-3,TGTGCCAGCAGCTGGGCGGGGACTAGCCTCACAGATACGCAGTATTTT,CASSWAGTSLTDTQYF